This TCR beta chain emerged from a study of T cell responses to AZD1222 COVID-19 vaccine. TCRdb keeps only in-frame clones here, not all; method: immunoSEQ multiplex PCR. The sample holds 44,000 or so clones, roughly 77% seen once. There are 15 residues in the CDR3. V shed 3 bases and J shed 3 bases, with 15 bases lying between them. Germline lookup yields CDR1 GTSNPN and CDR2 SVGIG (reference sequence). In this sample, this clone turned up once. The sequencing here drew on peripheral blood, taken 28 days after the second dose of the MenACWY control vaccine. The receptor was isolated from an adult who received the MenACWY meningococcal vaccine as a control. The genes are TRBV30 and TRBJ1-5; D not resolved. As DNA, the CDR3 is TGTGCCTGGAGAGGCAAAGAGATGCCCAATCAGCCCCAGCATTTT. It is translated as CAWRGKEMPNQPQHF.